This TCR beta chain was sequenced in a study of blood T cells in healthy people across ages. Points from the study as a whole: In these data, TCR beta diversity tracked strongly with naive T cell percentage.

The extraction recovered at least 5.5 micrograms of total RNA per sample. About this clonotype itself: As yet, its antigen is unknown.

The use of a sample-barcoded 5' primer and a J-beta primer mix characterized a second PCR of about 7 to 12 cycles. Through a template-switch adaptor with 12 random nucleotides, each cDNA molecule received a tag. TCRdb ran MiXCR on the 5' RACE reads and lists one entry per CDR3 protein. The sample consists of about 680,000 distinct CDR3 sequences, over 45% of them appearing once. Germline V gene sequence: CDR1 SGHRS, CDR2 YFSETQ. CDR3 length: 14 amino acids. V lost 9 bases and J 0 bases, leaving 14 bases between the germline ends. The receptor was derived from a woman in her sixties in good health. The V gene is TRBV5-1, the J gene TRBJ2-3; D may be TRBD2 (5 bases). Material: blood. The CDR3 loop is CATQLATSTDTQYF. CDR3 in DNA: TGCGCCACCCAATTAGCGACCAGCACAGATACGCAGTATTTT.